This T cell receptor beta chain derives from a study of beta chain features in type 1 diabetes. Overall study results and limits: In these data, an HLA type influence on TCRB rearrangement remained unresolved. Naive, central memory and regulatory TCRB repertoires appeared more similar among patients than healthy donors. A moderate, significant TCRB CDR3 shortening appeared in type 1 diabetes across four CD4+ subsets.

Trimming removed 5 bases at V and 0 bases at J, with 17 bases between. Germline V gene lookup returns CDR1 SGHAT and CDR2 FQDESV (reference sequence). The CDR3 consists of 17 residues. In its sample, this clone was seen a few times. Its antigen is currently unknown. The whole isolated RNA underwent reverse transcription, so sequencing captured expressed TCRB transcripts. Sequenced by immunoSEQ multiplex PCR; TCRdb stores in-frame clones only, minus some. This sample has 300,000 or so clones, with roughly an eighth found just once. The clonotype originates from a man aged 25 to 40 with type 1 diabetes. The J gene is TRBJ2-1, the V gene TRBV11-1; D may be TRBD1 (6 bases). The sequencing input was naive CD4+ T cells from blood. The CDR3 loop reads CASSPPGTGNSYNEQFF. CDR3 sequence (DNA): TGTGCCAGCAGCCCCCCCGGAACAGGGAACTCCTACAATGAGCAGTTCTTC.